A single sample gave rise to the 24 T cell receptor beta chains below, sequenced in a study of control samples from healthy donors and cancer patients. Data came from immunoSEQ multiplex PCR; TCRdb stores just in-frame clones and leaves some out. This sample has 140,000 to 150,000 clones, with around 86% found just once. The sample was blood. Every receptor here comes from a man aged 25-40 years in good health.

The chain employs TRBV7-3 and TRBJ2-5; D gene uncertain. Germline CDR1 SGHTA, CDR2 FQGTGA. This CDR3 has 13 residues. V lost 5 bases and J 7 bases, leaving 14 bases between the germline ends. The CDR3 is CASSPDPSGTQYF. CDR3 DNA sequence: TGTGCCAGCAGCCCAGACCCCTCCGGGACCCAGTACTTC.

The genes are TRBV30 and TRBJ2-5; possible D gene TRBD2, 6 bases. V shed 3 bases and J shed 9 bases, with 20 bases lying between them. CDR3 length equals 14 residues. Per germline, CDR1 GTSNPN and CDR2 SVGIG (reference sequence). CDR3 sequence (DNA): TGTGCCTGGAGGGGAGGACCTCTGGGTCGTTCCCAGTACTTC. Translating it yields CAWRGGPLGRSQYF.

Here the CDR3 reads CASSEPSAYGANVLTF. DNA for the CDR3: TGTGCCAGCAGTGAGCCATCGGCATATGGGGCCAACGTCCTGACTTTC. This chain joins TRBV25-1 and TRBJ2-6; the D is unclear. The CDR3 loop spans 16 amino acids. The germline gives CDR1 MGHDK, CDR2 SYGVNS. Between the trimmed V and J ends, which lost 3 bases and 3 bases, there was a span of 12 bases.

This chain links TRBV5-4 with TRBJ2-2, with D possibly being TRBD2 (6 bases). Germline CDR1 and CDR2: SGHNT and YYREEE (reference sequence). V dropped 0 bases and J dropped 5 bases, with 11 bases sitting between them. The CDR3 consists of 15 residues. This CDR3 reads CASSLDGGRTGELFF. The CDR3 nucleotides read TGTGCCAGCAGCTTGGATGGAGGGAGGACCGGGGAGCTGTTTTTT.

The CDR3, as DNA: TGTGCCAGCAGTCCCCTAGGGGGCAATGAGCAGTTCTTC. It translates to CASSPLGGNEQFF. The chain has TRBV6-6 and TRBJ2-1; D perhaps matches TRBD1 (6 bases). CDR3 size: 13 residues. V lost 5 bases and J lost 6, with 11 bases in between. Per germline, CDR1 MNHNY and CDR2 SVGAGI (reference sequence).

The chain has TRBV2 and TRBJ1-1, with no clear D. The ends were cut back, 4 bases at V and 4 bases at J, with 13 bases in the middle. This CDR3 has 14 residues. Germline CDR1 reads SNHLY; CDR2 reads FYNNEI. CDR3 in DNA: TGTGCCAGCAGTGTCCCGGATCGGGGCACTGAAGCTTTCTTT. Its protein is CASSVPDRGTEAFF.

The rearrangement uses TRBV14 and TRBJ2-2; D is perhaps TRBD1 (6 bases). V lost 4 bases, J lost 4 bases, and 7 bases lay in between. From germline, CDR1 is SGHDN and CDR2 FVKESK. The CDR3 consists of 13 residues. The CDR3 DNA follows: TGTGCCAGCAGCCGACAGGTCACCGGGGAGCTGTTTTTT. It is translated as CASSRQVTGELFF.

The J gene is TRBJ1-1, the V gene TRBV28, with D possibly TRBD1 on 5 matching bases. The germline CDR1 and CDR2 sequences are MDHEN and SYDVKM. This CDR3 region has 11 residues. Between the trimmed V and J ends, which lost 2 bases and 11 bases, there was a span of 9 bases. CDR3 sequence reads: CASSLDRRAFF. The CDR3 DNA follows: TGTGCCAGCAGTTTAGACAGAAGGGCTTTCTTT.

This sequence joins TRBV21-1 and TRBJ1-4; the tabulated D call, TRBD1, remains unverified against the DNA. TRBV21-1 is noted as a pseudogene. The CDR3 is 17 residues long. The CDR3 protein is CASSICFEGQGCEKLFF. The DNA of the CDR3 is TGTGCCAGCAGCATCTGTTTTGAAGGACAGGGCTGTGAAAAACTGTTTTTT.

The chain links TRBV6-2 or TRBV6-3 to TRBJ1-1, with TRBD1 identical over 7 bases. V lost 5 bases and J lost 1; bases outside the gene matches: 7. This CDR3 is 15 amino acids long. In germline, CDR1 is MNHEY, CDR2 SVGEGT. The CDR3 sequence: CASSPTGKGNTEAFF. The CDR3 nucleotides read TGTGCCAGCAGTCCGACAGGGAAGGGGAACACTGAAGCTTTCTTT.

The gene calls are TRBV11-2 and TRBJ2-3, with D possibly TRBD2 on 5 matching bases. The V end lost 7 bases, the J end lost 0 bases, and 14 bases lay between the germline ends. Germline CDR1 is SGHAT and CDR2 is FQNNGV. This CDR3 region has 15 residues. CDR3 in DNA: TGTGCCAGCACGTGGACGGGAACTAGCACAGATACGCAGTATTTT. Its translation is CASTWTGTSTDTQYF. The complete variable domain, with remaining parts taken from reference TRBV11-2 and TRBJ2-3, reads EAGVAQSPRYKIIEKRQSVAFWCNPISGHATLYWYQQILGQGPKLLIQFQNNGVVDDSQLPKDRFSAERLKGVDSTLKIQPAKLEDSAVYLCASTWTGTSTDTQYFGPGTRLTVL.

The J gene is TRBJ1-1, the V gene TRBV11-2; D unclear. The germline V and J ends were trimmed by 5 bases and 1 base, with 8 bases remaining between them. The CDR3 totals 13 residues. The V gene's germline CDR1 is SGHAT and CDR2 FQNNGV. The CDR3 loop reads CASSPLPNTEAFF. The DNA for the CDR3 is TGTGCCAGCAGCCCCTTACCGAACACTGAAGCTTTCTTT.

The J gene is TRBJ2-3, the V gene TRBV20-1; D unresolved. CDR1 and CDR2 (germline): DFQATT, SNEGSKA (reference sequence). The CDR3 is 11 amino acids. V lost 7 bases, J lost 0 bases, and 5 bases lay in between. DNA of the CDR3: TGCAGTGTTAGTAGCACAGATACGCAGTATTTT. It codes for CSVSSTDTQYF.

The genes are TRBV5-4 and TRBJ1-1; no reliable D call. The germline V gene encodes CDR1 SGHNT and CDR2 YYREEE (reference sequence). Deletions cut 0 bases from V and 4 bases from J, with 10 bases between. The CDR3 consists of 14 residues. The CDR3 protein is CASSLVLEGTEAFF. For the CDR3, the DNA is TGTGCCAGCAGCTTGGTCCTAGAGGGCACTGAAGCTTTCTTT.

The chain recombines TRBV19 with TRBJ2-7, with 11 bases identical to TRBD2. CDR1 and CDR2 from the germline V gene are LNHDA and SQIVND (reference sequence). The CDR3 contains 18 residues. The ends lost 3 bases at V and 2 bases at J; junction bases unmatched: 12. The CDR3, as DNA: TGTGCCAGTAGTATCGGCAGCCTAGCGGGAGGACCCGCCTACGAGCAGTACTTC. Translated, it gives CASSIGSLAGGPAYEQYF.

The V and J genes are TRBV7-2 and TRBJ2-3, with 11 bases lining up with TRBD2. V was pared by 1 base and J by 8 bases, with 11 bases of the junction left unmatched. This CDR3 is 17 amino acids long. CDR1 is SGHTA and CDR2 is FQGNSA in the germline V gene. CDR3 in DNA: TGTGCCAGCAGCTTAGGAGGGACTAGCGGCCGCCCGCGTACGCAGTATTTT. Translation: CASSLGGTSGRPRTQYF.

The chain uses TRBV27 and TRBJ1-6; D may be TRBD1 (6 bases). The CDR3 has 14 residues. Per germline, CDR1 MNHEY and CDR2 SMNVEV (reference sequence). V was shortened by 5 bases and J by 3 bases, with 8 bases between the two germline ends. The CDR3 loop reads CASSLGHYNSPLHF. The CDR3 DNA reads TGTGCCAGCAGTCTGGGACACTATAATTCACCCCTCCACTTT.

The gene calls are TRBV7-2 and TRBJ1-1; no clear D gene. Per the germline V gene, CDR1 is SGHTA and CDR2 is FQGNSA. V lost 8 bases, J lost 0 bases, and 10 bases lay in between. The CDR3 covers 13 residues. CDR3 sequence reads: CASRAEMNTEAFF. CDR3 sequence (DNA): TGTGCCAGCCGGGCGGAGATGAACACTGAAGCTTTCTTT.

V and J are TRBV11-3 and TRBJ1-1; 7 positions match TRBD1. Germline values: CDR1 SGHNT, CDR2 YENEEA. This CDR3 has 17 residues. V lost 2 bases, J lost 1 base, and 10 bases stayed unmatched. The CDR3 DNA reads TGTGCCAGCAGCTTACACCGGTGGGGGACAGCGAACACTGAAGCTTTCTTT. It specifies CASSLHRWGTANTEAFF. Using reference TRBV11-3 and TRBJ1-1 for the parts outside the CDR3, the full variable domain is EAGVVQSPRYKIIEKKQPVAFWCNPISGHNTLYWYLQNLGQGPELLIRYENEEAVDDSQLPKDRFSAERLKGVDSTLKIQPAELGDSAVYLCASSLHRWGTANTEAFFGQGTRLTVV.

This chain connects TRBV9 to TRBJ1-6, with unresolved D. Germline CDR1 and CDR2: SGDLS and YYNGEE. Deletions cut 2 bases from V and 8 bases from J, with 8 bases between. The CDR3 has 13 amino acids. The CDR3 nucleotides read TGTGCCAGCAGCGTCTCCCAATATTCACCCCTCCACTTT. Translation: CASSVSQYSPLHF.

The CDR3 nucleotides read TGTGCCAGCAGCTTAGTGGTGAACACTGAAGCTTTCTTT. Its translation is CASSLVVNTEAFF. V is TRBV7-9 and J is TRBJ1-1; no definite D call. The CDR3 sequence is 13 residues long. V lost 1 base and J 0 bases, leaving 3 bases between the germline ends. Germline CDR1 is SEHNR and CDR2 is FQNEAQ (reference sequence).

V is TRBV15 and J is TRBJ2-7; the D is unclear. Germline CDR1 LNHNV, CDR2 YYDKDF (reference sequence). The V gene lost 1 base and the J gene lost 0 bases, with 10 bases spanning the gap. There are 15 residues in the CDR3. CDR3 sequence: CATSRGRSSSYEQYF. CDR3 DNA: TGTGCCACCAGCAGAGGGAGAAGCTCCTCCTACGAGCAGTACTTC.

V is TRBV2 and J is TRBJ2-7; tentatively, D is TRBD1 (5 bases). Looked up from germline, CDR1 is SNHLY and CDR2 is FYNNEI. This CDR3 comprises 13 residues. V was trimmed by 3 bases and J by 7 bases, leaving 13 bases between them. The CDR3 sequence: CASSDQGGFEQYF. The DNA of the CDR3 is TGTGCCAGCAGTGATCAGGGTGGTTTTGAGCAGTACTTC.

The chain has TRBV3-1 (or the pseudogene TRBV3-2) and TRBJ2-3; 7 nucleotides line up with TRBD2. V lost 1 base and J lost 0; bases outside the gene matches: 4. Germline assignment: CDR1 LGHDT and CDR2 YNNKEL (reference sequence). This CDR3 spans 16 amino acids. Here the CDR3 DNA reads TGTGCCAGCAGCCAAGGGGGGGGTCCTAGCACAGATACGCAGTATTTT. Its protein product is CASSQGGGPSTDTQYF.